The 4 T cell receptor beta chains below come from one sample, sequenced in a study of shared clonotypes between healthy human individuals. The protocol was immunoSEQ multiplex PCR, while the TCRdb copy is restricted to in-frame clones and leaves out a portion. The sample includes millions of clones, 85% to 95% of them seen just once. Sequences were obtained from naive CD4+ T cells from PBMCs. The subset: CD45RA+ positively selected. These receptors were taken from a man aged 18 to 29 in good health. Some clones in this sample may be carry-over from other donors' samples.

The chain uses TRBV10-1 and TRBJ2-5; unclear D gene. CDR3 size: 16 residues. Germline V CDR1 and CDR2: WNHNN, SYGVQD (reference sequence). With 6 bases removed from V and 1 base from J, the gap between germline ends came to 18 bases. This CDR3 is CASRGPVLAGQETQYF. CDR3 sequence (DNA): TGCGCCAGCAGGGGCCCCGTACTCGCAGGCCAAGAGACCCAGTACTTC.

The chain recombines TRBV13 with TRBJ1-2; perhaps TRBD1 as D (5 bases). CDR1 and CDR2 from the germline V gene are PRHDT and FYEKMQ (reference sequence). The CDR3 is 13 residues long. Trimming removed 0 bases from V and 6 bases from J, with 8 bases in between. This CDR3 reads CASSLGGADGYTF. The CDR3 DNA sequence: TGTGCCAGCAGCTTAGGAGGGGCGGATGGCTACACCTTC.

The CDR3 DNA follows: TGTGCCAGCAGCCCCCGACTAGCGGCCGACCACGAGCAGTACTTC. This encodes CASSPRLAADHEQYF. The J gene is TRBJ2-7, the V gene TRBV9; TRBD2 agrees at 9 bases. The CDR3 consists of 15 residues. V shed 4 bases, J shed 5 bases, and the junction held 10 bases outside the gene matches. CDR1 and CDR2 (germline): SGDLS, YYNGEE.

V and J are TRBV5-1 and TRBJ2-1; D possibly corresponds to TRBD2 (7 bases). CDR1 is SGHRS, CDR2 YFSETQ, per germline. The V end lost 0 bases, the J end lost 7 bases, and 14 bases lay between the germline ends. CDR3 length: 15 amino acids. CDR3: CASSLVAGARNEQFF. In nucleotides, the CDR3 is TGCGCCAGCAGCTTGGTCGCGGGGGCTAGGAATGAGCAGTTCTTC.